The 29 T cell receptor beta chains reported below all come from one sample, sequenced in a study of blood T cells in healthy people across ages (dated by TCRdb to between 2014 and 2016). The library was produced with 5' RACE. The sequencing machine was an Illumina HiSeq 2500. A second roughly 6 to 11 cycle PCR used a sample-barcoded 5' primer and a J-beta primer mix. The public reads were run again by TCRdb, first through fastp at Q25 and then through MiXCR, and only productive beta chains were kept. CDR3 protein sequences are deduplicated, and each keeps its most common genes and DNA. The sample has roughly 900,000 distinct CDR3 sequences on record, about 44% of them singletons. 13% of the sample belongs to the ten largest clones. Input material: blood. All receptors derive from a man younger than 45 in good health.

This chain uses TRBV20-1 with TRBJ2-3; no clear D. The germline V and J ends were trimmed by 4 bases and 1 base, with 15 bases remaining between them. The CDR3 loop spans 15 amino acids. Germline values: CDR1 DFQATT, CDR2 SNEGSKA (reference sequence). CDR3 bases: TGCAGTGCTAAGAGTTGGTTAACTGGCACAGATACGCAGTATTTT. Amino acid sequence: CSAKSWLTGTDTQYF.

In this sample, this clonotype turned up a few times. The chain employs TRBV5-1 and TRBJ2-3; no definite D call. CDR1 is SGHRS, CDR2 YFSETQ, per germline. This CDR3 is 14 amino acids long. The V and J ends lost 4 bases and 2 bases respectively, with 11 bases between them. CDR3 protein: CASSLLVATDTQYF. The CDR3 DNA sequence: TGCGCCAGCAGCCTCCTTGTGGCCACAGATACGCAGTATTTT.

This chain uses TRBV6-4 with TRBJ1-5; the match to TRBD1 covers 10 bases. V gave up 0 bases and J gave up 6 bases; unmatched junction bases: 2. The CDR3 sequence is 15 residues long. Germline V gene lookup returns CDR1 MRHNA and CDR2 SNTAGT. CDR3 in amino acids: CASSDSRDRGQPQHF. The CDR3 coding sequence is TGTGCCAGCAGTGACTCCCGGGACAGGGGTCAGCCCCAGCATTTT.

The chain couples TRBV4-2 to TRBJ2-1; D may be TRBD1 (5 bases). TRBJ2-7 explains the end of the DNA better; the J call may be wrong. The CDR3 spans 16 residues. The germline gives CDR1 LGHNA, CDR2 YNFKEQ. CDR3 bases: TGTGCCAGCAGCCATGCCGACAGTAACCCATACAATGAGCAGTACTTC. It yields the protein CASSHADSNPYNEQYF.

This clonotype came up many times. This sequence joins TRBV7-9 and TRBJ2-6; D is possibly TRBD2 (5 bases). Trimming pared 2 bases from V and 1 base from J, leaving 15 bases between. The CDR3 runs to 18 residues. CDR1 is SEHNR and CDR2 is FQNEAQ in the germline V gene (reference sequence). CDR3 in DNA: TGTGCCAGCAGCTTATATAGGATAGCGAAGTCTGGGGCCAACGTCCTGACTTTC. Its protein is CASSLYRIAKSGANVLTF. Variable domain in full (rest from reference TRBV7-9 and TRBJ2-6): DTGVSQNPRHKITKRGQNVTFRCDPISEHNRLYWYRQTLGQGPEFLTYFQNEAQLEKSRLLSDRFSAERPKGSFSTLEIQRTEQGDSAMYLCASSLYRIAKSGANVLTFGAGSRLTVL.

This chain joins TRBV15 and TRBJ2-7; 8 bases are shared with TRBD1. This CDR3 spans 16 amino acids. J gave up 3 bases and V 2 bases, and 9 bases lay outside the gene matches. CDR1 is LNHNV, CDR2 YYDKDF, per germline (reference sequence). The CDR3 sequence: CATSRRGTGWLYEQYF. DNA of the CDR3: TGTGCCACCAGCAGACGCGGGACAGGATGGCTCTACGAGCAGTACTTC.

This clonotype showed up many times. V is TRBV4-2 and J is TRBJ1-5; D gene ambiguous. The V gene lost 0 bases and the J gene lost 3 bases, with 6 bases spanning the gap. This CDR3 is 14 amino acids long. The germline V gene has CDR1 LGHNA and CDR2 YNFKEQ. In nucleotides, the CDR3 is TGTGCCAGCAGCCAAGATATACCCAATCAGCCCCAGCATTTT. It encodes CASSQDIPNQPQHF.

This clonotype came up once. The junction and the germline gene differ at one end; a read error may be behind it. V and J are TRBV10-3 and TRBJ2-1, with TRBD1 identical over 9 bases. The CDR3 contains 18 residues. Germline CDR1 and CDR2: ENHRY and SYGVKD. The CDR3 loop reads CAIRPGQGTDNSYNERFF. The CDR3 DNA follows: TGTGCCATCAGACCGGGACAGGGAACCGACAATTCCTACAATGAGCGGTTCTTC.

This clonotype was detected a few times. V and J are TRBV20-1 and TRBJ2-1, with TRBD2 matching over 11 bases. The CDR3 extends over 15 amino acids. Looked up from germline, CDR1 is DFQATT and CDR2 is SNEGSKA (reference sequence). The V and J ends lost 4 bases and 6 bases, in that order; junction bases with no gene match: 8. The CDR3 spells CSATEDGTSGNEQFF. The CDR3 DNA reads as TGCAGTGCTACGGAGGACGGGACTAGCGGCAATGAGCAGTTCTTC.

CDR3 amino acids: CASLQGQGNNEQFF. Written as DNA, the CDR3 is TGTGCCAGTCTCCAGGGACAGGGTAACAATGAGCAGTTCTTC. V usage is TRBV12-3 or TRBV12-4 and J usage is TRBJ2-1; 9 bases agree with TRBD1. The length of the CDR3 is 14 residues. J was trimmed by 5 bases and V by 9 bases; bases with no gene match: 8.

This clonotype is a singleton in its sample. The V and J genes are TRBV25-1 and TRBJ2-6, with 7 bases fitting TRBD1. The CDR3 has 17 residues. Trimming removed 3 bases from V and 2 bases from J; junction bases left unmatched: 7. From germline, CDR1 is MGHDK and CDR2 SYGVNS. CDR3 loop: CASSDPSTGAGANVLTF. CDR3 coding DNA: TGTGCCAGCAGTGATCCGTCCACAGGGGCTGGGGCCAACGTCCTGACTTTC.

This clonotype was observed a handful of times. This rearrangement joins TRBV6-5 to TRBJ2-1, with 8 bases lining up with TRBD1. V gave up 5 bases and J gave up 7 bases; unmatched junction bases: 4. The CDR3 spans 13 residues. Germline assignment: CDR1 MNHEY and CDR2 SVGAGI. CDR3 in amino acids: CASSTGGRNEQFF. CDR3 DNA: TGTGCCAGCAGTACAGGGGGACGGAATGAGCAGTTCTTC.

This clonotype was counted between two and nine times. This chain's CDR3 is CASISQQEHEQYF. The CDR3 nucleotides are TGTGCCAGCATATCGCAACAGGAGCACGAGCAGTACTTC. V and J are TRBV6-6 and TRBJ2-7, with D tentatively TRBD1 (5 bases). The CDR3 has 13 amino acids. V lost 7 bases and J lost 5, with 15 bases in between. Germline V CDR1 and CDR2: MNHNY, SVGAGI (reference sequence).

Regarding this clonotype: One junction end does not reproduce the germline sequence, and a read error may be involved. The V and J genes are TRBV4-3 and TRBJ1-2; 8 bases match TRBD1. The CDR3 runs 15 residues. Germline assignment: CDR1 LGHNA and CDR2 YSLEER. The CDR3 DNA reads TGCGCCAGCAGCCAAAGTGACAGACAGGGGTATGTCTACACCTTC. Translating it yields CASSQSDRQGYVYTF.

The chain employs TRBV25-1 and TRBJ2-4, with a weak D call TRBD2 (5 bases). V lost 4 bases and J lost 13, with 11 bases in between. The V gene's germline CDR1 is MGHDK and CDR2 SYGVNS. This CDR3 contains 11 residues. The chain's CDR3 is CASSAMWEQYF. CDR3 DNA sequence: TGTGCCAGCAGTGCAATGTGGGAGCAGTACTTC.

The chain couples TRBV7-2 to TRBJ2-2, with D uncertain. The germline gives CDR1 SGHTA, CDR2 FQGNSA. The V gene lost 7 bases and the J gene lost 0 bases, with 18 bases spanning the gap. This CDR3 has 17 residues. DNA for the CDR3: TGTGCCAGCACCACGTCGCCAACGGAAGCGAACACCGGGGAGCTGTTTTTT. Translated: CASTTSPTEANTGELFF.

The rearrangement uses TRBV13 and TRBJ1-4; no clear D gene. V was pared by 5 bases and J by 8 bases, with 18 bases between. CDR1 PRHDT and CDR2 FYEKMQ come from the germline V gene (reference sequence). The CDR3 consists of 15 residues. This CDR3 reads CASSPQTGSREKLFF. For the CDR3, the DNA is TGTGCCAGCAGCCCGCAAACGGGTTCTCGGGAAAAACTGTTTTTT.

The CDR3 DNA reads as TGCAGTGCTAGGCCCCCGGGACCTCGGTATACGCAGTATTTT. Protein product: CSARPPGPRYTQYF. The chain recombines TRBV20-1 with TRBJ2-3; perhaps D is TRBD1 or TRBD2 (5 bases each). Trimming removed 3 bases from V and 7 bases from J, with 17 bases in between. CDR3 length: 14 amino acids. CDR1 is DFQATT, CDR2 SNEGSKA, per germline (reference sequence).

V gene TRBV6-2 or TRBV6-3 combines with J gene TRBJ2-3; 10 bases line up with TRBD1. Per germline, CDR1 MNHEY and CDR2 SVGEGT. The CDR3 has 17 residues. J lost 1 base, V lost 5 bases, and 9 bases had no gene match. The CDR3 bases are TGTGCCAGCAGTCCCACTCCCGGGACAGGGGGCACAGATACGCAGTATTTT. It encodes CASSPTPGTGGTDTQYF.

This chain links TRBV6-5 with TRBJ1-2, with 7 bases lining up with TRBD1. The CDR3 has 12 amino acids. Germline V gene lookup returns CDR1 MNHEY and CDR2 SVGAGI. J gave up 4 bases and V 8 bases, and 4 bases lay outside the gene matches. Here the CDR3 DNA reads TGTGCCAGCGTTGACAGGGTCTATGGCTACACCTTC. Protein sequence: CASVDRVYGYTF.

The chain carries TRBV11-2 and TRBJ2-7, with TRBD1 matching over 11 bases. J gave up 0 bases and V 5 bases, and 3 bases lay outside the gene matches. Germline V gives CDR1 SGHAT, CDR2 FQNNGV. This CDR3 spans 15 amino acids. The CDR3 DNA sequence: TGTGCCAGCAGCCGGACAGGGGGCTTCTCCTACGAGCAGTACTTC. Translating gives CASSRTGGFSYEQYF. Looking up the rest from reference TRBV11-2 and TRBJ2-7 gives the full variable domain: EAGVAQSPRYKIIEKRQSVAFWCNPISGHATLYWYQQILGQGPKLLIQFQNNGVVDDSQLPKDRFSAERLKGVDSTLKIQPAKLEDSAVYLCASSRTGGFSYEQYFGPGTRLTVT.

CDR3 sequence reads: CASSQKTPYNEQFF. DNA for the CDR3: TGTGCCAGCAGCCAGAAAACCCCTTACAATGAGCAGTTCTTC. V and J are TRBV7-2 and TRBJ2-1; D unclear. Per the germline V gene, CDR1 is SGHTA and CDR2 is FQGNSA. V lost 5 bases, J lost 4 bases, and 12 bases lay in between. The CDR3 loop spans 14 amino acids.

About this clonotype itself: A much bigger clone sits one base away, suggesting this may be a read error. This rearrangement joins TRBV12-5 to TRBJ2-5; D remains ambiguous. Germline V gene data show CDR1 as LGHNT and CDR2 as FRNRAP. The CDR3 loop spans 14 amino acids. The V end was cut by 2 bases, the J end by 7 bases, with 14 bases between. In DNA, the CDR3 is TGTGCTAGTGGTTTGAGCGCCTTTAGTAGGACCCAGTACTTC. Translated, it gives CASGLSAFSRTQYF.

The CDR3 sequence: CASSLDQGGARRTQYF. The CDR3 nucleotides are TGCGCCAGCAGCTTGGATCAGGGAGGGGCCCGGCGGACGCAGTATTTT. The V gene is TRBV5-1, the J gene TRBJ2-3; TRBD2 matches at 7 bases. Trimming cost V 0 bases and J 9 bases; bases outside gene matches: 13. Per the germline V gene, CDR1 is SGHRS and CDR2 is YFSETQ. This CDR3 comprises 16 residues.

This clonotype was observed a handful of times. The chain combines TRBV4-2 with TRBJ2-1; D is unclear. V lost 3 bases to trimming and J lost 2 bases, with 14 bases between them. Germline V gives CDR1 LGHNA, CDR2 YNFKEQ. The CDR3 contains 16 residues. CDR3 DNA: TGTGCCAGCAGCCACTTCGAAGAGACACCCTACAATGAGCAGTTCTTC. Protein sequence: CASSHFEETPYNEQFF.

This clonotype appeared once. The rearrangement links TRBV9 to TRBJ2-3, with D possibly TRBD1 on 6 matching bases. Trimming shortened V by 0 bases and J by 5 bases, and 19 bases separated the two germline ends. The CDR3 covers 17 residues. Looked up from germline, CDR1 is SGDLS and CDR2 is YYNGEE. CDR3 residues: CASSVASRGLQGDTQYF. As DNA, the CDR3 is TGTGCCAGCAGCGTAGCGAGCAGGGGATTGCAGGGAGATACGCAGTATTTT.

On this clonotype: At one end the junction does not follow the germline gene, possibly because of a read error. CDR3 in amino acids: CSAEVKAGEFTSGGSYEQYF. The CDR3 nucleotides read TGCAGCGCTGAAGTTAAGGCAGGGGAGTTTACTAGCGGGGGTTCCTACGAGCAGTACTTC. The chain is built from TRBV29-1 and TRBJ2-7, with TRBD2 identical over 11 bases. The CDR3 contains 20 residues. Germline values: CDR1 SQVTM, CDR2 ANQGSEA.

The rearrangement uses TRBV10-3 and TRBJ1-5; TRBD1 matches at 8 bases. Germline V gene data show CDR1 as ENHRY and CDR2 as SYGVKD. J gave up 9 bases and V 4 bases, and 5 bases lay outside the gene matches. CDR3 length: 13 amino acids. This CDR3 is CAISADRGRPQHF. The CDR3 DNA sequence: TGTGCCATCAGTGCCGACAGGGGTAGGCCCCAGCATTTT.

V gene TRBV20-1 combines with J gene TRBJ2-3; D remains unclear. This CDR3 contains 12 residues. V was trimmed by 5 bases and J by 6 bases, leaving 12 bases between them. Germline CDR1 is DFQATT and CDR2 is SNEGSKA (reference sequence). CDR3 coding DNA: TGCAGTGCTTCTAGACCCCCGGATACGCAGTATTTT. Translated: CSASRPPDTQYF.